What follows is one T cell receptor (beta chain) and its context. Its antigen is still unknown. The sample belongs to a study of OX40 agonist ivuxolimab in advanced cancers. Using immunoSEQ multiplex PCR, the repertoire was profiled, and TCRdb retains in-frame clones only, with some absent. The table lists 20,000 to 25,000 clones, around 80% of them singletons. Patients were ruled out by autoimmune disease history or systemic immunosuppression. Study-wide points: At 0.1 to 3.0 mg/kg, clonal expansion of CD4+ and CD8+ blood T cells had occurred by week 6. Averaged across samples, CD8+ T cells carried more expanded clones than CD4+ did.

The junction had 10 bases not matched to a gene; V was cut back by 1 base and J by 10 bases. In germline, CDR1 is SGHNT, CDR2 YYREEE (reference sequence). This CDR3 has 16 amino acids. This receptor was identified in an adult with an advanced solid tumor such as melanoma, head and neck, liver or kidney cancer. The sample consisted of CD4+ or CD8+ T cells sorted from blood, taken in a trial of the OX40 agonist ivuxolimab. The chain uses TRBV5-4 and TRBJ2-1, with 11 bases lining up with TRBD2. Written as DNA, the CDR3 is TGTGCCAGCAGCTTGAGTCTAGCGGGGGGCGCAAGGGAGCAGTTCTTC. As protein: CASSLSLAGGAREQFF.